The 4 T cell receptor beta chains listed next were all sequenced from one sample in a study of T cell clonotyping in hematopoietic cell transplantation. The repertoire was sequenced with immunoSEQ multiplex PCR; TCRdb's copy has only in-frame clones and lacks some. The sample records fewer than 50,000 clones, around 94% being singletons. Material for sequencing was peripheral blood mononuclear cells. The receptors originated from a woman between 45 and 65 years old in good health. Some clones in this sample may be carry-over from other donors' samples.

The chain employs TRBV19 and TRBJ2-1, with D perhaps being TRBD1 or TRBD2 (5 bases each). The germline V and J ends were trimmed by 7 bases and 9 bases, with 13 bases remaining between them. This CDR3 spans 12 amino acids. Germline lookup yields CDR1 LNHDA and CDR2 SQIVND (reference sequence). The CDR3 nucleotides are TGTGCCAGTAAGGGGTCCCGGGGTGAGCAGTTCTTC. Protein sequence: CASKGSRGEQFF.

This clone appeared once. The V gene is TRBV20-1, the J gene TRBJ2-7, with D uncertain. The CDR3 loop spans 10 amino acids. Germline V gene lookup returns CDR1 DFQATT and CDR2 SNEGSKA (reference sequence). Trimming pared 3 bases from V and 6 bases from J, leaving 6 bases between. The CDR3, as DNA: TGCAGTGCTAGTTGGATCGAGCAGTACTTC. Its protein is CSASWIEQYF.

This chain connects TRBV30 to TRBJ1-6, with D unclear. The ends were cut back, 1 base at V and 4 bases at J, with 8 bases in the middle. This CDR3 comprises 14 residues. Germline V lookup: CDR1 GTSNPN, CDR2 SVGIG (reference sequence). The CDR3 nucleotides are TGTGCCTGGAGTGGGACTCATTATAATTCACCCCTCCACTTT. Translated: CAWSGTHYNSPLHF.

J is TRBJ1-3 and V is TRBV4-3; D may be TRBD1 (5 bases). The CDR3 contains 15 residues. Germline V gives CDR1 LGHNA, CDR2 YSLEER. Trimming removed 1 base from V and 2 bases from J, with 9 bases in between. The CDR3 here is CASSQVWGAGNTIYF. Written as DNA, the CDR3 is TGCGCCAGCAGCCAAGTTTGGGGCGCTGGAAACACCATATATTTT.